Each of the 27 T cell receptor beta chains below was sequenced from the same sample in a study of blood T cell repertoires in COVID-19. Repertoires were generated with immunoSEQ multiplex PCR, while TCRdb's copy carries only in-frame clones and drops some. The profile shows around 150,000 clones, more than 80% of them singletons. Sequences were obtained from peripheral blood. These receptors were taken from a woman aged 60-75 years with active COVID-19.

The chain recombines TRBV3-1 (or the pseudogene TRBV3-2) with TRBJ2-4, with D tentatively TRBD2 (6 bases). Trimming took off 4 bases at V and 6 bases at J, with 16 bases between the two ends. Germline V gene data show CDR1 as LGHDT and CDR2 as YNNKEL (reference sequence). The CDR3 is 15 amino acids. The CDR3 loop reads CASSRGVSVGNIQYF. CDR3 DNA sequence: TGTGCCAGCAGCCGGGGGGTTAGCGTCGGAAACATTCAGTACTTC.

The chain has TRBV10-2 and TRBJ1-3; 10 nucleotides match TRBD1. The CDR3 consists of 14 residues. J lost 5 bases, V lost 4 bases, and 2 bases had no gene match. Germline lookup yields CDR1 WSHSY and CDR2 SAAADI. The CDR3 bases are TGCGCCAGCAGTGGGGACAGGGGTAGAAACACCATATATTTT. Its translation: CASSGDRGRNTIYF.

This chain uses TRBV7-9 with TRBJ2-7; TRBD1 agrees at 11 bases. The CDR3 totals 14 residues. The junction had 6 bases not matched to a gene; V was cut back by 5 bases and J by 6 bases. The germline gives CDR1 SEHNR, CDR2 FQNEAQ (reference sequence). DNA for the CDR3: TGTGCCAGCAGCGCGGGGACAGGGGGGATCGAGCAGTACTTC. The encoded protein is CASSAGTGGIEQYF.

This clone was recorded only once. J is TRBJ2-1 and V is TRBV7-3; D not resolved. The V end lost 5 bases, the J end lost 5 bases, and 16 bases lay between the germline ends. Germline lookup yields CDR1 SGHTA and CDR2 FQGTGA. The CDR3 is made up of 15 amino acids. CDR3 loop: CASSPNLGQDNEQFF. DNA for the CDR3: TGTGCCAGCAGCCCAAACCTTGGTCAGGACAATGAGCAGTTCTTC.

The chain combines TRBV2 with TRBJ2-7; D call uncertain. This CDR3 has 11 amino acids. V lost 4 bases and J 5 bases, leaving 6 bases between the germline ends. Germline assignment: CDR1 SNHLY and CDR2 FYNNEI. This CDR3 is CASSGLNEQYF. Written as DNA, the CDR3 is TGTGCCAGCAGTGGGCTTAACGAGCAGTACTTC.

Only one count was recorded for this clone. This chain joins TRBV13 and TRBJ2-1; D is possibly TRBD1 (5 bases). The CDR3 sequence is 13 residues long. Trimming removed 0 bases from V and 9 bases from J, with 9 bases in between. Germline V gene lookup returns CDR1 PRHDT and CDR2 FYEKMQ (reference sequence). As DNA, the CDR3 is TGTGCCAGCAGCTTAGGACAGGTCAGTGAGCAGTTCTTC. Translated: CASSLGQVSEQFF.

This clone was found a few times. The chain is built from TRBV18 and TRBJ1-2, with 8 bases matching TRBD1. V gave up 0 bases and J gave up 4 bases; unmatched junction bases: 7. Germline CDR1 is KGHSH and CDR2 is LQKENI. This CDR3 contains 16 residues. CDR3: CASSPPRQGPSYGYTF. For the CDR3, the DNA is TGTGCCAGCTCACCACCCCGACAGGGGCCGAGCTATGGCTACACCTTC.

J is TRBJ2-5 and V is TRBV11-3, with 10 positions matching TRBD2. V lost 2 bases, J lost 4 bases, and 4 bases stayed unmatched. Germline V gene lookup returns CDR1 SGHNT and CDR2 YENEEA. The CDR3 runs to 15 residues. The CDR3 bases are TGTGCCAGCAGCTTATCTAGCGGGAGCGTAGAGACCCAGTACTTC. Residues: CASSLSSGSVETQYF.

The V call is TRBV28, the J call TRBJ1-1, with 7 bases aligning to TRBD1. V shed 7 bases and J 0 bases; nucleotides not matched to a gene: 8. This CDR3 has 15 residues. Looked up from germline, CDR1 is MDHEN and CDR2 is SYDVKM. The CDR3 reads CASMKHRGLNTEAFF. The CDR3 coding sequence is TGTGCCAGCATGAAACACAGGGGCTTGAACACTGAAGCTTTCTTT.

This clone occurred a few times. V is TRBV6-5 and J is TRBJ2-3; D gene unclear. Germline values: CDR1 MNHEY, CDR2 SVGAGI. This CDR3 region has 14 residues. Trimming took off 2 bases at V and 2 bases at J, with 8 bases between the two ends. CDR3 sequence: CASSYRPPTDTQYF. The CDR3, as DNA: TGTGCCAGCAGTTACCGTCCCCCCACAGATACGCAGTATTTT.

The V gene is TRBV7-3, the J gene TRBJ1-1, with 10 bases matching TRBD1. After removal of 5 bases from V and 4 bases from J, the junction contained 4 bases not matched to a gene. CDR3 length: 14 residues. Germline V gives CDR1 SGHTA, CDR2 FQGTGA. The DNA of the CDR3 is TGTGCCAGCAGCCGGGACAGGGGTGGCACTGAAGCTTTCTTT. It is translated as CASSRDRGGTEAFF.

The J gene is TRBJ1-1, the V gene TRBV29-1; a possible D gene is TRBD1 (6 bases). With 7 bases removed from V and 4 bases from J, the gap between germline ends came to 13 bases. This CDR3 comprises 12 residues. Germline values: CDR1 SQVTM, CDR2 ANQGSEA. CDR3 DNA sequence: TGCAGCGAAGAACAGGGACCCACTGAAGCTTTCTTT. As protein: CSEEQGPTEAFF. The entire variable domain, with the rest obtained from reference TRBV29-1 and TRBJ1-1, is as follows: SAVISQKPSRDICQRGTSLTIQCQVDSQVTMMFWYRQQPGQSLTLIATANQGSEATYESGFVIDKFPISRPNLTFSTLTVSNMSPEDSSIYLCSEEQGPTEAFFGQGTRLTVV.

This rearrangement joins TRBV6-4 to TRBJ1-6, with D hard to call. Germline CDR1 reads MRHNA; CDR2 reads SNTAGT. This CDR3 has 13 residues. V was pared by 6 bases and J by 7 bases, with 10 bases between. CDR3 in amino acids: CASSGSPNSPLHF. The CDR3 DNA follows: TGTGCCAGCAGCGGGTCCCCAAATTCACCCCTCCACTTT.

This chain connects TRBV12-2 to TRBJ2-7; the table assigns TRBD1, which was not confirmed against the DNA. TRBV12-2 is described as a pseudogene. The CDR3 sequence is 14 residues long. The CDR3 nucleotides read TGTGCAAGTCGCTTATCACAGGGAATCAACGAGCAGTACTTC. Its protein product is CASRLSQGINEQYF.

This sequence joins TRBV11-1 and TRBJ2-7, with TRBD2 identical over 16 bases. Germline assignment: CDR1 SGHAT and CDR2 FQDESV (reference sequence). Trimming cost V 5 bases and J 2 bases; bases outside gene matches: 3. This CDR3 comprises 16 residues. The CDR3 loop is CASSKGTSGRAYEQYF. DNA for the CDR3: TGTGCCAGCAGCAAGGGGACTAGCGGGAGGGCCTACGAGCAGTACTTC.

Only a few counts were recorded for this clone. V is TRBV28 and J is TRBJ1-2; perhaps TRBD1 as D (5 bases). With 5 bases removed from V and 8 bases from J, the gap between germline ends came to 15 bases. The CDR3 loop spans 13 amino acids. Looked up from germline, CDR1 is MDHEN and CDR2 is SYDVKM. As DNA, the CDR3 is TGTGCCAGCAGTCAGGACACCCTGAGGGGCTACACCTTC. Its protein product is CASSQDTLRGYTF.

This chain uses TRBV5-1 with TRBJ2-3; 7 bases fit TRBD1. The CDR3 contains 17 residues. From germline, CDR1 is SGHRS and CDR2 YFSETQ. The V gene end was trimmed by 4 bases and the J gene end by 7 bases; junction bases not matched to a gene: 18. The CDR3 DNA reads TGCGCCAGCAGCCCGAGGGGGCGAAGCGGAGAAGGGAATACGCAGTATTTT. It specifies CASSPRGRSGEGNTQYF.

The chain recombines TRBV28 with TRBJ2-7; 8 bases agree with TRBD2. CDR3 length: 17 residues. The junction had 17 bases not matched to a gene; V was cut back by 8 bases and J by 2 bases. Per the germline V gene, CDR1 is MDHEN and CDR2 is SYDVKM. In DNA form, the CDR3 reads TGTGCCAGCGGGGGCCAGGGCTTTAGCGGGAACCCCTACGAGCAGTACTTC. This gives the protein CASGGQGFSGNPYEQYF.

The rearrangement uses TRBV5-8 and TRBJ2-7, with TRBD1 identical over 8 bases. With V trimmed by 0 bases and J by 5 bases, 4 bases remained unmatched. The CDR3 totals 14 residues. Germline V CDR1 and CDR2: SGHTS, YDEGEE. This CDR3 is CASSLGTGIHEQYF. In DNA form, the CDR3 reads TGTGCCAGCAGCTTGGGGACAGGGATCCACGAGCAGTACTTC.

The V gene is TRBV7-9, the J gene TRBJ2-7, with 10 bases identical to TRBD2. The CDR3 is 15 amino acids. V shed 4 bases, J shed 6 bases, and the junction held 9 bases outside the gene matches. Germline CDR1 reads SEHNR; CDR2 reads FQNEAQ (reference sequence). CDR3 nucleotide sequence: TGTGCCAGCAGCTCGTCTAGCGGGAGAATAAGCGAGCAGTACTTC. This encodes CASSSSSGRISEQYF.

The chain has TRBV11-2 and TRBJ2-3; D is unclear. CDR3 length equals 15 residues. V was trimmed by 5 bases and J by 0 bases, leaving 12 bases between them. Germline V gene sequence: CDR1 SGHAT, CDR2 FQNNGV. The chain's CDR3 is CASSRGLTSTDTQYF. The CDR3 region has the DNA TGTGCCAGCAGCCGCGGATTAACTAGCACAGATACGCAGTATTTT.

Only one count was recorded for this clone. The chain combines TRBV7-2 with TRBJ1-5; 8 nucleotides agree with TRBD1. This CDR3 comprises 15 residues. The germline V gene encodes CDR1 SGHTA and CDR2 FQGNSA. V was clipped by 5 bases and J by 6 bases; unmatched bases: 9. CDR3 amino acids: CASSILGGQGQPQHF. The CDR3 region has the DNA TGTGCCAGCAGCATATTAGGCGGACAGGGTCAGCCCCAGCATTTT.

The chain employs TRBV9 and TRBJ2-5; 7 positions match TRBD1. Germline V gene sequence: CDR1 SGDLS, CDR2 YYNGEE. The CDR3 is made up of 14 amino acids. With 4 bases clipped from V and 1 base from J, the junction kept 4 bases outside the gene matches. The CDR3: CASSPGQLQETQYF. In nucleotides, the CDR3 is TGTGCCAGCAGCCCGGGACAGCTCCAAGAGACCCAGTACTTC.

This clone has just one count. The gene calls are TRBV5-1 and TRBJ2-1; TRBD1 matches at 8 bases. There are 16 residues in the CDR3. Per germline, CDR1 SGHRS and CDR2 YFSETQ. The junction had 16 bases not matched to a gene; V was cut back by 5 bases and J by 9 bases. The CDR3 coding sequence is TGCGCCAGCAGTTTGACAGGGGCAAACTATGTCGCTGAGCAGTTCTTC. Its protein product is CASSLTGANYVAEQFF.

The chain combines TRBV24-1 with TRBJ2-2, with TRBD1 matching 8 bases. CDR1 KGHDR and CDR2 SFDVKD come from the germline V gene. Unmatched junction bases numbered 7, after V lost 2 bases and J lost 6 bases. The CDR3 loop spans 16 amino acids. CDR3 bases: TGTGCCACCAGTGATTGGGCGACAGGGGAGGCCGGGGAGCTGTTTTTT. Translated, it gives CATSDWATGEAGELFF.

A note on this clone: At one boundary the junction diverges from the germline segment, which might be a read error. The chain couples TRBV7-2 to TRBJ2-3; TRBD2 agrees at 9 bases. CDR1 and CDR2 from the germline V gene are SGHTA and FQGNSA. There are 14 residues in the CDR3. The CDR3 nucleotides read TGTGCCAGCAGGTTAGCGGGAGGCACAGATACGCAGTATTTT. Protein product: CASRLAGGTDTQYF.

J is TRBJ1-1 and V is TRBV5-1; weak D call: TRBD1 (6 bases). CDR3 length: 12 residues. Germline V CDR1 and CDR2: SGHRS, YFSETQ. V was trimmed by 1 base and J by 8 bases, leaving 9 bases between them. DNA for the CDR3: TGCGCCAGCAGCTTGCTTGGGACAGAAGCTTTCTTT. Amino acid sequence: CASSLLGTEAFF.